This T cell receptor beta chain came from a study of T cells in localized non-small cell lung cancer. V lost 5 bases and J lost 4, with 14 bases in between. Germline values: CDR1 SQVTM, CDR2 ANQGSEA. CDR3 length equals 13 residues. Some clones are missing from TCRdb's copy, which holds only in-frame ones; the method was immunoSEQ multiplex PCR. The sample has roughly 40,000 clones; 81% are singletons. Regarding this clone: The antigen is unknown.

Study results and caveats: A denser population of T cells in blood accompanied longer overall survival. A median of approximately 60 of the top 100 tumor clones appeared in adjacent lung, which was paired and uninvolved.

The chain combines TRBV29-1 with TRBJ2-5; either TRBD1 or TRBD2 may fit D (5 bases each). The TCR was taken from a male donor aged 60 or older with stage II lung adenocarcinoma. The source material was peripheral blood mononuclear cells, sampled before any cancer treatment. CDR3 loop: CSVSDGTVETQYF. The CDR3 DNA follows: TGCAGCGTTTCAGACGGGACGGTAGAGACCCAGTACTTC. The full variable domain, rest sourced from reference TRBV29-1 and TRBJ2-5, is SAVISQKPSRDICQRGTSLTIQCQVDSQVTMMFWYRQQPGQSLTLIATANQGSEATYESGFVIDKFPISRPNLTFSTLTVSNMSPEDSSIYLCSVSDGTVETQYFGPGTRLLVL.